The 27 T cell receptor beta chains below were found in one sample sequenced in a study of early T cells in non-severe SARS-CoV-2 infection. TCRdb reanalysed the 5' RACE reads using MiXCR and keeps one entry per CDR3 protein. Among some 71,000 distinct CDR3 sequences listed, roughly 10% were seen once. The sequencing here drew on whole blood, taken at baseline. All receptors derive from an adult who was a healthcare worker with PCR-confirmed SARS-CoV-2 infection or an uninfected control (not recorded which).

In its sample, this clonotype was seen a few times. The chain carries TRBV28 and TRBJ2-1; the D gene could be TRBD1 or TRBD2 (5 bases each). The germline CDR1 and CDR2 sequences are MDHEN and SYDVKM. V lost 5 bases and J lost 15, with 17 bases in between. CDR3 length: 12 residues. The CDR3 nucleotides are TGTGCCAGCAGTGGGACGAAACGCCTTCTGTTCTTC. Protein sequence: CASSGTKRLLFF.

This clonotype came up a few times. The CDR3 coding sequence is TGCAGCGTTGACCCCCAGGGGCCGGGTACCCGGGTATCGAACACTGAAGCTTTCTTT. It specifies CSVDPQGPGTRVSNTEAFF. The rearrangement uses TRBV29-1 and TRBJ1-1; TRBD1 is a possible D gene (6 bases). Trimming removed 3 bases from V and 1 base from J, with 27 bases in between. The CDR3 extends over 19 amino acids. Germline CDR1 is SQVTM and CDR2 is ANQGSEA.

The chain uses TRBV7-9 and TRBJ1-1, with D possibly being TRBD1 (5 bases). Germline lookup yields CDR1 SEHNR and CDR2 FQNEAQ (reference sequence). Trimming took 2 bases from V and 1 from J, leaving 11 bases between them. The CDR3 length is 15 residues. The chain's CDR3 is CASSLPGRKNTEAFF. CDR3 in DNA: TGTGCCAGCAGCTTACCGGGACGGAAGAACACTGAAGCTTTCTTT.

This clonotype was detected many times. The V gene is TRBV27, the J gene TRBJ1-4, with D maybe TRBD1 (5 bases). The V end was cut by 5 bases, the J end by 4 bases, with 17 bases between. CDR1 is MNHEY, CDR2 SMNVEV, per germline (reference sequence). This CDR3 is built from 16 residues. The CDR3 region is CASSLHQGTVNEKLFF. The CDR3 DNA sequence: TGTGCCAGCAGTCTCCATCAAGGGACGGTTAATGAAAAACTGTTTTTT.

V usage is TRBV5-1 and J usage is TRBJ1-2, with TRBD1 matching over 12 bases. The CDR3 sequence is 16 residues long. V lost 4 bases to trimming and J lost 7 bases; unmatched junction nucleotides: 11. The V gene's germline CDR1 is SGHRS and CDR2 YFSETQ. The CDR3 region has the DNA TGCGCCAGCAGCACCCGTGTGGGGACAGGGGGCGTTGGCTACACCTTC. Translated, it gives CASSTRVGTGGVGYTF.

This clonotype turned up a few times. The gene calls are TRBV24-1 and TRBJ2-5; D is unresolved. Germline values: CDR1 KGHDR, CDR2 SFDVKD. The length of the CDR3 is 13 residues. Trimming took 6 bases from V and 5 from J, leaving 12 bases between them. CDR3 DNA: TGTGCCACCAGTTCCGGTGGCCATGAGACCCAGTACTTC. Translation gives CATSSGGHETQYF.

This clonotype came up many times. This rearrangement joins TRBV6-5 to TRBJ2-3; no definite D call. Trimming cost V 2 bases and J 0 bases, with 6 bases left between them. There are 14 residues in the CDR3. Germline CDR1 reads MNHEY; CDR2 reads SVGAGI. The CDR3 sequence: CASSYSISTDTQYF. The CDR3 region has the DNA TGTGCCAGCAGTTACAGTATTAGCACAGATACGCAGTATTTT.

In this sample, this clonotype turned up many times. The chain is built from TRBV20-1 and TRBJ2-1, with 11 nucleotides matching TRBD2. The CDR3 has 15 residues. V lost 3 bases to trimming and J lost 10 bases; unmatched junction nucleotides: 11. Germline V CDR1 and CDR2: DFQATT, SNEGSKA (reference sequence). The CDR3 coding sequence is TGCAGTGCTAGTGGGCTAGCGGGAGGCAATAAGGAGCAGTTCTTC. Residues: CSASGLAGGNKEQFF.

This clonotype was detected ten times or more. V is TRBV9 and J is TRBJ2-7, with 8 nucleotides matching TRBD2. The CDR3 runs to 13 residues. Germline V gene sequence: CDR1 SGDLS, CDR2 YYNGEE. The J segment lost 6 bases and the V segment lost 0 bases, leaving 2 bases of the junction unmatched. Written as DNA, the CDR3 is TGTGCCAGCAGCGTAGAGGCGGGGGGCGAGCAGTACTTC. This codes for CASSVEAGGEQYF.

The CDR3 here is CASRATSEQYF. The CDR3 DNA reads TGTGCCAGCAGGGCCACTAGCGAGCAGTACTTC. V and J are TRBV25-1 and TRBJ2-7; D perhaps matches TRBD2 (5 bases). V was cut by 6 bases and J by 6 bases, with 9 bases left in between. Per germline, CDR1 MGHDK and CDR2 SYGVNS. CDR3 length: 11 residues.

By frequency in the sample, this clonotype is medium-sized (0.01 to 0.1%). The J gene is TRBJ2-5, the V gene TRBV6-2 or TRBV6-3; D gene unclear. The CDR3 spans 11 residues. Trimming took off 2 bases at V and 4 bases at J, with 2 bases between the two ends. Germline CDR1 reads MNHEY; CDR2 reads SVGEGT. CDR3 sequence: CASSYGETQYF. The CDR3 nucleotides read TGTGCCAGCAGTTACGGAGAGACCCAGTACTTC.

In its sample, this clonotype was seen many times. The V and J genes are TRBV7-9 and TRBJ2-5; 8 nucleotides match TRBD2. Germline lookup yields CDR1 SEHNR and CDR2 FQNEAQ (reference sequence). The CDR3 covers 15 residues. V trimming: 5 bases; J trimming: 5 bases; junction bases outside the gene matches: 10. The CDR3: CASSGGPGLVETQYF. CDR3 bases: TGTGCCAGCAGCGGAGGACCGGGACTAGTTGAGACCCAGTACTTC.

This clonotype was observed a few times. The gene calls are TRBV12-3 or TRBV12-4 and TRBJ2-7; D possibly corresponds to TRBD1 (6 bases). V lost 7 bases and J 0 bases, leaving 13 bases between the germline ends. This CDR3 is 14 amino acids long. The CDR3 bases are TGTGCCAGCAAGCGACAGGCCAACTCCTACGAGCAGTACTTC. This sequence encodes CASKRQANSYEQYF.

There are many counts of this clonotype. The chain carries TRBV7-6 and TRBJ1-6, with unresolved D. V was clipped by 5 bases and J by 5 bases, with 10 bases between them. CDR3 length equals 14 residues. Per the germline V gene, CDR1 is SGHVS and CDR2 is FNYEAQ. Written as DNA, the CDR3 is TGTGCCAGCAGCGCCTACGGGGATAATTCACCCCTCCACTTT. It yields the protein CASSAYGDNSPLHF.

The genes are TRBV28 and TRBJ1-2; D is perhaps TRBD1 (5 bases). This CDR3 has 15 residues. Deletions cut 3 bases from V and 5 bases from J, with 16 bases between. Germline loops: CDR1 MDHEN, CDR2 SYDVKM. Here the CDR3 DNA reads TGTGCCAGCAGTTTGAAGGGCGCAGGGCGGTATGGCTACACCTTC. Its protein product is CASSLKGAGRYGYTF.

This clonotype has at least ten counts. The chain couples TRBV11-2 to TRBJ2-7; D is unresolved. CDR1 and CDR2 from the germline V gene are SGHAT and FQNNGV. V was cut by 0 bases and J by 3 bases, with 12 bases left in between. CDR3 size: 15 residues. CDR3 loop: CASSLEATTNYEQYF. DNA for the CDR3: TGTGCCAGCAGCTTAGAAGCGACAACCAACTACGAGCAGTACTTC.

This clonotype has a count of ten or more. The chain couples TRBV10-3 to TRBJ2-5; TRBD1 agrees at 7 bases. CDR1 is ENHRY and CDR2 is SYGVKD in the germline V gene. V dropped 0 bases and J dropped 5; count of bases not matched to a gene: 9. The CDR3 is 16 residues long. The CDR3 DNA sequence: TGTGCCATCAGTGAGTCGGAGACAGGGTCATTGGAGACCCAGTACTTC. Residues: CAISESETGSLETQYF.

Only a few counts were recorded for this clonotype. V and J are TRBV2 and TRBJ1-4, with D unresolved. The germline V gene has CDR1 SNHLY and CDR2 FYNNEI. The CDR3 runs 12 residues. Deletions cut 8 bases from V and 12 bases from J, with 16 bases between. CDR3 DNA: TGTGCCAGCGGAAGGAGAGAGTTGGAACTGTTTTTT. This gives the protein CASGRRELELFF.

Written as DNA, the CDR3 is TGTGCCAGCAGTTACCTCCCCGAGACCCAGTACTTC. As protein: CASSYLPETQYF. The genes are TRBV6-2 or TRBV6-3 and TRBJ2-5, with D hard to call. Germline lookup yields CDR1 MNHEY and CDR2 SVGEGT. V was shortened by 2 bases and J by 5 bases, with 6 bases between the two germline ends. The CDR3 sequence is 12 residues long.

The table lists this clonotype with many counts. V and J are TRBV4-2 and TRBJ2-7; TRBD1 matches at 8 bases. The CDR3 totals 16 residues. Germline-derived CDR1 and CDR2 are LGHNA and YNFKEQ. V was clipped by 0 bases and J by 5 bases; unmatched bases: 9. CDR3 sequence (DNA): TGTGCCAGCAGCCAAGATTCCGGACAGGGAAGGAACGAGCAGTACTTC. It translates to CASSQDSGQGRNEQYF.

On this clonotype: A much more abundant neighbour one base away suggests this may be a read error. The CDR3 DNA sequence: TGTGCCAGCACCAGCGGGGAGGCAAACTATGACTACACCTTC. It codes for CASTSGEANYDYTF. The chain joins TRBV25-1 to TRBJ1-2; unclear D gene. There are 14 residues in the CDR3. Germline V CDR1 and CDR2: MGHDK, SYGVNS.

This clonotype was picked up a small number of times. The CDR3 loop reads CAGGTGSVSPLHF. In nucleotides, the CDR3 is TGTGCCGGGGGGACAGGGAGCGTATCACCCCTCCACTTT. This chain uses TRBV6-1 with TRBJ1-6; 9 bases map to TRBD1. V shed 11 bases and J 10 bases; nucleotides not matched to a gene: 9. Per the germline V gene, CDR1 is MNHNS and CDR2 is SASEGT. The CDR3 covers 13 residues.

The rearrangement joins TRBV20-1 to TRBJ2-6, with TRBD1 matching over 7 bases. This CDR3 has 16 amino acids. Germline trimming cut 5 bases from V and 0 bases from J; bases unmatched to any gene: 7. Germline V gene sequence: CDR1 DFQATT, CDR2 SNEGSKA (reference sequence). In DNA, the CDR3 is TGCAGTGCTTCAGGACAGGATAGCTCTGGGGCCAACGTCCTGACTTTC. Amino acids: CSASGQDSSGANVLTF.

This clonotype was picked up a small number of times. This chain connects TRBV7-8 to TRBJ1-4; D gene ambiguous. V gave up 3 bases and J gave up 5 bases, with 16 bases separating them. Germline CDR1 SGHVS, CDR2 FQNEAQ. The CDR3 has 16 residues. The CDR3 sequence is CASSFAQRIGNEKLFF. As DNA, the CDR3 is TGTGCCAGCAGCTTTGCCCAACGTATTGGGAATGAAAAACTGTTTTTT.

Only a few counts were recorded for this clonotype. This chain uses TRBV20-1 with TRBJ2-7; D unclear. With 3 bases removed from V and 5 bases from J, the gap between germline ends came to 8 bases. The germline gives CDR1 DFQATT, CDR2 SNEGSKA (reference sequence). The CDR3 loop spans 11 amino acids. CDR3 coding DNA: TGCAGTGCTAGTGAGGTTAACGAGCAGTACTTC. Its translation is CSASEVNEQYF.

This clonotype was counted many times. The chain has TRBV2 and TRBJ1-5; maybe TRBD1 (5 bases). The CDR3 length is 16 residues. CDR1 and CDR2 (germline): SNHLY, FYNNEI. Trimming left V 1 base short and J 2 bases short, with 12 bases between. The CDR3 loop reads CASSEGGRRGNQPQHF. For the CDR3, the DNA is TGTGCCAGCAGTGAAGGGGGCCGCCGTGGCAATCAGCCCCAGCATTTT.

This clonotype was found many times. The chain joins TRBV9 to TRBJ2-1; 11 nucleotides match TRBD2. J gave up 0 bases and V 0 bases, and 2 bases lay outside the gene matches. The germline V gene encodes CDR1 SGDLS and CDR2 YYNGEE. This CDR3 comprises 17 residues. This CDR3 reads CASSVETSGTSYNEQFF. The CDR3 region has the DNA TGTGCCAGCAGCGTAGAGACTAGCGGGACCTCCTACAATGAGCAGTTCTTC.